The 28 T cell receptor beta chains listed next were all sequenced from one sample in a study of blood T cell repertoires in COVID-19. Repertoires were generated with immunoSEQ multiplex PCR, while TCRdb's copy carries only in-frame clones and drops some. Of 250,000 or so clones listed, around nine tenths were seen once; the top ten hold just under 0.95%. Sequenced sample: peripheral blood. The receptors come from a woman in her thirties or forties who had recovered from COVID-19.

The chain uses TRBV10-3 and TRBJ2-7; 8 bases match TRBD2. The junction had 13 bases not matched to a gene; V was cut back by 6 bases and J by 9 bases. CDR1 is ENHRY and CDR2 is SYGVKD in the germline V gene. This CDR3 has 14 amino acids. Written as DNA, the CDR3 is TGTGCCATCAGGCCGACTAGCGAGCCTTTGGGGCAGTACTTC. Protein: CAIRPTSEPLGQYF.

The genes are TRBV30 and TRBJ1-2; D uncertain. The ends were cut back, 2 bases at V and 0 bases at J, with 13 bases in the middle. There are 15 residues in the CDR3. Per the germline V gene, CDR1 is GTSNPN and CDR2 is SVGIG (reference sequence). This CDR3 is CAWSQVEGSNYGYTF. DNA of the CDR3: TGTGCCTGGAGTCAAGTGGAGGGATCTAACTATGGCTACACCTTC.

The chain carries TRBV30 and TRBJ1-5; weak D call: TRBD1 (6 bases). Trimming stripped 1 base from V and 7 bases from J, with 11 bases between. CDR1 GTSNPN and CDR2 SVGIG come from the germline V gene (reference sequence). This CDR3 spans 13 amino acids. CDR3 sequence: CAWSGSGDQPQHF. DNA for the CDR3: TGTGCCTGGAGTGGCTCAGGGGACCAGCCCCAGCATTTT.

J is TRBJ2-7 and V is TRBV27; tentatively, D is TRBD2 (6 bases). The CDR3 is 13 amino acids. The V gene's germline CDR1 is MNHEY and CDR2 SMNVEV (reference sequence). With 5 bases removed from V and 2 bases from J, the gap between germline ends came to 10 bases. The CDR3 protein is CASSRDWTYEQYF. As DNA, the CDR3 is TGTGCCAGCAGTCGGGACTGGACCTACGAGCAGTACTTC.

This chain links TRBV5-1 with TRBJ2-3, with 10 bases matching TRBD2. Germline lookup yields CDR1 SGHRS and CDR2 YFSETQ. The CDR3 length is 16 residues. The junction had 11 bases not matched to a gene; V was cut back by 4 bases and J by 6 bases. CDR3: CASSTTGTSASDTQYF. The CDR3 DNA reads as TGCGCCAGCAGCACGACCGGGACTAGCGCGTCGGATACGCAGTATTTT. The whole variable domain, filled in from reference TRBV5-1 and TRBJ2-3, reads KAGVTQTPRYLIKTRGQQVTLSCSPISGHRSVSWYQQTPGQGLQFLFEYFSETQRNKGNFPGRFSGRQFSNSRSEMNVSTLELGDSALYLCASSTTGTSASDTQYFGPGTRLTVL.

The chain recombines TRBV7-9 with TRBJ1-1, with D unclear. The CDR3 sequence is 13 residues long. Trimming removed 6 bases from V and 8 bases from J, with 16 bases in between. Germline loops: CDR1 SEHNR, CDR2 FQNEAQ (reference sequence). This chain's CDR3 is CASSPPRGQEAFF. Written as DNA, the CDR3 is TGTGCCAGCAGTCCACCCCGGGGTCAGGAAGCTTTCTTT. Using reference TRBV7-9 and TRBJ1-1 for the parts outside the CDR3, the full variable domain is DTGVSQNPRHKITKRGQNVTFRCDPISEHNRLYWYRQTLGQGPEFLTYFQNEAQLEKSRLLSDRFSAERPKGSFSTLEIQRTEQGDSAMYLCASSPPRGQEAFFGQGTRLTVV.

The chain carries TRBV3-1 (or the pseudogene TRBV3-2) and TRBJ1-1; D ambiguous. Germline CDR1 LGHDT, CDR2 YNNKEL (reference sequence). With 2 bases removed from V and 1 base from J, the gap between germline ends came to 8 bases. CDR3 length equals 14 residues. This CDR3 reads CASSQSGTNTEAFF. The CDR3 DNA follows: TGTGCCAGCAGCCAATCAGGAACGAACACTGAAGCTTTCTTT.

This clone has just a few counts. The V and J genes are TRBV15 and TRBJ1-1; 8 positions agree with TRBD1. Germline-derived CDR1 and CDR2 are LNHNV and YYDKDF (reference sequence). The CDR3 runs to 15 residues. The V and J ends lost 3 bases and 1 base, in that order; junction bases with no gene match: 4. DNA for the CDR3: TGTGCCACCAGCAGGTCAGACAGGGGGAACACTGAAGCTTTCTTT. Amino acid sequence: CATSRSDRGNTEAFF.

This clone was picked up one time. The rearrangement joins TRBV7-3 to TRBJ2-5; TRBD2 matches 9 bases. V was clipped by 4 bases and J by 1 base; unmatched bases: 19. Germline assignment: CDR1 SGHTA and CDR2 FQGTGA. This CDR3 comprises 20 residues. CDR3 bases: TGTGCCAGCAGCTACATTAGTACCGCAACTAGCGGGTCGGCCCAAGAGACCCAGTACTTC. Translated, it gives CASSYISTATSGSAQETQYF. The full variable domain, rest sourced from reference TRBV7-3 and TRBJ2-5, is GAGVSQTPSNKVTEKGKYVELRCDPISGHTALYWYRQSLGQGPEFLIYFQGTGAADDSGLPNDRFFAVRPEGSVSTLKIQRTERGDSAVYLCASSYISTATSGSAQETQYFGPGTRLLVL.

The genes are TRBV27 and TRBJ1-5; 9 positions agree with TRBD1. This CDR3 comprises 15 residues. Germline CDR1 MNHEY, CDR2 SMNVEV (reference sequence). The junction had 6 bases not matched to a gene; V was cut back by 6 bases and J by 3 bases. CDR3 DNA: TGTGCCAGCAGGGCCGGGACAGGGTTCAATCAGCCCCAGCATTTT. Its translation: CASRAGTGFNQPQHF.

The chain carries TRBV2 and TRBJ2-3; 9 nucleotides match TRBD2. V trimming: 7 bases; J trimming: 4 bases; junction bases outside the gene matches: 9. The CDR3 contains 15 residues. In germline, CDR1 is SNHLY, CDR2 FYNNEI. CDR3 bases: TGTGCCAGCACCGCGGTAGCGGGAGCCGCAGATACGCAGTATTTT. Protein product: CASTAVAGAADTQYF.

The V and J genes are TRBV2 and TRBJ1-5; 8 bases fit TRBD1. CDR1 SNHLY and CDR2 FYNNEI come from the germline V gene. After removal of 4 bases from V and 1 base from J, the junction contained 3 bases not matched to a gene. The length of the CDR3 is 15 residues. Here the CDR3 reads CASSGQGLSNQPQHF. CDR3 nucleotide sequence: TGTGCCAGCAGTGGACAGGGGCTAAGCAATCAGCCCCAGCATTTT.

V gene TRBV5-1 combines with J gene TRBJ2-2; D is undetermined. Germline-derived CDR1 and CDR2 are SGHRS and YFSETQ. This CDR3 contains 13 residues. With 0 bases removed from V and 5 bases from J, the gap between germline ends came to 5 bases. In DNA, the CDR3 is TGCGCCAGCAGCTTGGCCGTTACCGGGGAGCTGTTTTTT. Translated, it gives CASSLAVTGELFF.

This chain connects TRBV18 to TRBJ2-3; 10 bases align to TRBD2. CDR1 and CDR2 from the germline V gene are KGHSH and LQKENI. After removal of 4 bases from V and 5 bases from J, the junction contained 0 bases not matched to a gene. The CDR3 has 13 residues. CDR3 sequence (DNA): TGTGCCAGCTCACGGACTAGCGGAGATACGCAGTATTTT. Protein: CASSRTSGDTQYF.

The chain recombines TRBV19 with TRBJ2-7; no definite D call. The CDR3 runs to 15 residues. The V end lost 1 base, the J end lost 2 bases, and 12 bases lay between the germline ends. CDR1 LNHDA and CDR2 SQIVND come from the germline V gene (reference sequence). The CDR3 DNA reads as TGTGCCAGTAGTATAGGTTCGACAACACCCTACGAGCAGTACTTC. Translation: CASSIGSTTPYEQYF.

The CDR3 nucleotides read TGTGCCAGTAGTAACGGTGGGGGGACCACTGAAGCTTTCTTT. Protein: CASSNGGGTTEAFF. This chain joins TRBV19 and TRBJ1-1; possibly TRBD1 for D (5 bases). Per the germline V gene, CDR1 is LNHDA and CDR2 is SQIVND (reference sequence). The V end lost 4 bases, the J end lost 4 bases, and 13 bases lay between the germline ends. The CDR3 sequence is 14 residues long.

This sequence joins TRBV5-1 and TRBJ2-1, with 12 bases matching TRBD2. Per the germline V gene, CDR1 is SGHRS and CDR2 is YFSETQ. This CDR3 spans 13 amino acids. J gave up 13 bases and V 0 bases, and 2 bases lay outside the gene matches. CDR3 in DNA: TGCGCCAGCAGCTTGGGGACTAGCGGGAAACAGTTCTTC. It encodes CASSLGTSGKQFF.

This sequence joins TRBV19 and TRBJ2-1; perhaps TRBD2 as D (7 bases). Germline assignment: CDR1 LNHDA and CDR2 SQIVND (reference sequence). Trimming took 3 bases from V and 0 from J, leaving 15 bases between them. This CDR3 contains 17 residues. Written as DNA, the CDR3 is TGTGCCAGTAGTATGGGGGGGGCCGGGGCCTCCTACAATGAGCAGTTCTTC. Translated: CASSMGGAGASYNEQFF.

The chain joins TRBV19 to TRBJ2-2; 11 bases are shared with TRBD2. The CDR3 consists of 18 residues. Germline-derived CDR1 and CDR2 are LNHDA and SQIVND (reference sequence). V shed 1 base and J 1 base; nucleotides not matched to a gene: 5. For the CDR3, the DNA is TGTGCCAGTAGTATAGGGCTAGCGGGAGGCCGGAACACCGGGGAGCTGTTTTTT. This sequence encodes CASSIGLAGGRNTGELFF.

The CDR3 reads CASTTDRVAGNTIYF. The CDR3 region has the DNA TGTGCCTCCACCACTGACAGGGTTGCGGGAAACACCATATATTTT. The V and J genes are TRBV30 and TRBJ1-3; 7 bases match TRBD1. CDR3 length: 15 residues. V was clipped by 7 bases and J by 4 bases; unmatched bases: 13. The germline CDR1 and CDR2 sequences are GTSNPN and SVGIG (reference sequence).

This chain connects TRBV28 to TRBJ2-7; TRBD1 agrees at 10 bases. This CDR3 has 14 residues. J was trimmed by 5 bases and V by 4 bases; bases with no gene match: 5. Germline lookup yields CDR1 MDHEN and CDR2 SYDVKM. The CDR3 protein is CASSSGTGDHEQYF. The CDR3 DNA reads TGTGCCAGCAGTTCCGGGACAGGGGACCACGAGCAGTACTTC.

Only a few counts were recorded for this clone. The chain employs TRBV4-1 and TRBJ2-1, with D perhaps matching TRBD2 (5 bases). Trimming shortened V by 0 bases and J by 6 bases, and 12 bases separated the two germline ends. CDR3 length: 15 amino acids. Germline V gene sequence: CDR1 MGHRA, CDR2 YSYEKL. CDR3 DNA: TGCGCCAGCAGCCAAGAAGCCACTAGTTTCAATGAGCAGTTCTTC. It translates to CASSQEATSFNEQFF.

The chain recombines TRBV29-1 with TRBJ1-4; TRBD1 is a possible D gene (6 bases). Looked up from germline, CDR1 is SQVTM and CDR2 is ANQGSEA. The CDR3 totals 15 residues. V was cut by 5 bases and J by 5 bases, with 18 bases left in between. CDR3 DNA: TGCAGCGTTCGAAAACAGGGCAGGGAAAATGAAAAACTGTTTTTT. This codes for CSVRKQGRENEKLFF.

The rearrangement joins TRBV5-5 to TRBJ2-7; 7 bases align to TRBD2. The germline V gene encodes CDR1 SGHKS and CDR2 YYEKEE (reference sequence). Unmatched junction bases numbered 10, after V lost 5 bases and J lost 2 bases. CDR3 size: 15 residues. The CDR3 sequence: CASSRGREFPYEQYF. The CDR3 bases are TGTGCCAGCAGTCGAGGGCGGGAGTTTCCCTACGAGCAGTACTTC.

The chain carries TRBV9 and TRBJ2-5; 8 positions agree with TRBD1. CDR3 length: 15 amino acids. With V trimmed by 1 base and J by 4 bases, 6 bases remained unmatched. Germline V gene data show CDR1 as SGDLS and CDR2 as YYNGEE. The DNA for the CDR3 is TGTGCCAGCAGCGTACAAGGACAGGGAGGAGAGACCCAGTACTTC. Its protein is CASSVQGQGGETQYF.

This clone appeared once. This chain connects TRBV6-6 to TRBJ2-7, with TRBD1 matching 11 bases. Per the germline V gene, CDR1 is MNHNY and CDR2 is SVGAGI (reference sequence). The V and J ends lost 5 bases and 2 bases, in that order; junction bases with no gene match: 2. The CDR3 has 14 residues. The chain's CDR3 is CASSTDRGPYEQYF. The CDR3 DNA reads as TGTGCCAGCAGTACGGACAGGGGGCCCTACGAGCAGTACTTC.

As DNA, the CDR3 is TGTGCCAGCAGTGAGGACAGGGACACCTATGGCTACACCTTC. It yields the protein CASSEDRDTYGYTF. The chain uses TRBV27 and TRBJ1-2, with 8 bases matching TRBD1. The CDR3 is 14 residues long. Germline V gene lookup returns CDR1 MNHEY and CDR2 SMNVEV (reference sequence). The ends lost 5 bases at V and 4 bases at J; junction bases unmatched: 6.

Remarks on this clone: Germline is not matched at one junction end, which may reflect a read error. V gene TRBV13 combines with J gene TRBJ1-4; no clear D. The V gene's germline CDR1 is PRHDT and CDR2 FYEKMQ (reference sequence). This CDR3 has 15 amino acids. The CDR3 bases are TGTGCCAGCAGCCTAGGTACTGTCACTAATGAAAAACTGTTTTTT. It specifies CASSLGTVTNEKLFF.